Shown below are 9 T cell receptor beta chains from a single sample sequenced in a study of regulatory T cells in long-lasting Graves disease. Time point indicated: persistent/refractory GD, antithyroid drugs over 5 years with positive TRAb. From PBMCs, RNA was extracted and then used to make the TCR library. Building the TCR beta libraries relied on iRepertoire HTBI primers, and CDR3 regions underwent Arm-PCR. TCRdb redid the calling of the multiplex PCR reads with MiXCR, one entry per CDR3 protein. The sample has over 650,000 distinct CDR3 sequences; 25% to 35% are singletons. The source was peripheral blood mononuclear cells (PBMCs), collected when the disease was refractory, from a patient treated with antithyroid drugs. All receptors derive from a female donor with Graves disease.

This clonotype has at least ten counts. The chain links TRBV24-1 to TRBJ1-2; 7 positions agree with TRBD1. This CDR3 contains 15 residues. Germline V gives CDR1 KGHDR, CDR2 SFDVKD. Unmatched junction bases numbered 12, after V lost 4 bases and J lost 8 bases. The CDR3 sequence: CATSDPLDRVGGYTF. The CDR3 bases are TGTGCCACCAGTGACCCACTCGACAGGGTCGGCGGCTACACCTTC.

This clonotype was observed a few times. The CDR3 region is CASSVSTQGPNTEAFF. The CDR3 DNA follows: TGTGCCAGCAGCGTATCCACACAGGGCCCGAACACTGAAGCTTTCTTT. The chain has TRBV9 and TRBJ1-1, with D perhaps matching TRBD1 (6 bases). The length of the CDR3 is 16 residues. CDR1 is SGDLS, CDR2 YYNGEE, per germline. V was shortened by 1 base and J by 1 base, with 14 bases between the two germline ends.

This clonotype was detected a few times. The DNA of the CDR3 is TGTGCCAGCAGTCCAGGACAGCATCACATATATTTT. It yields the protein CASSPGQHHIYF. The V gene is TRBV12-3 or TRBV12-4, the J gene TRBJ1-3; possibly TRBD1 for D (6 bases). This CDR3 contains 12 residues. V dropped 5 bases and J dropped 12 bases, with 14 bases sitting between them.

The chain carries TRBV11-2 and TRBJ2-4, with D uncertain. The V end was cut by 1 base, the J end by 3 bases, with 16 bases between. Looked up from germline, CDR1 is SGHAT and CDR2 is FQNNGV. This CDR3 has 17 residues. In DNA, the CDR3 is TGTGCCAGCAGCTTAGGTAGCAGCCCGTTGGGCAAAAACATTCAGTACTTC. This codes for CASSLGSSPLGKNIQYF.

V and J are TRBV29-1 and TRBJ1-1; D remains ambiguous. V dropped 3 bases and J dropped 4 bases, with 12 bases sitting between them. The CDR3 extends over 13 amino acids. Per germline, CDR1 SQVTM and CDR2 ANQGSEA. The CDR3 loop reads CSVEVHRGTEAFF. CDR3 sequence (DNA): TGCAGCGTTGAGGTCCACCGGGGCACTGAAGCTTTCTTT.

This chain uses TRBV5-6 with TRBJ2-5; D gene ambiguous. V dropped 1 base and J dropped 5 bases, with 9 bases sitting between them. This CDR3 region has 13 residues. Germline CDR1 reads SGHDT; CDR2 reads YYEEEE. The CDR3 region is CASSLPPWETQYF. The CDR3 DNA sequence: TGTGCCAGCAGCTTGCCCCCCTGGGAGACCCAGTACTTC.

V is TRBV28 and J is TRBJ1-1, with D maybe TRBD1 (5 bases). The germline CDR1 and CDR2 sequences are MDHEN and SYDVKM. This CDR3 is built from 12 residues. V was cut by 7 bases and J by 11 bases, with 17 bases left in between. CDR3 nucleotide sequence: TGTGCCAGCACTTATGGGGGGTCGCCGGCTTTCTTT. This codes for CASTYGGSPAFF.

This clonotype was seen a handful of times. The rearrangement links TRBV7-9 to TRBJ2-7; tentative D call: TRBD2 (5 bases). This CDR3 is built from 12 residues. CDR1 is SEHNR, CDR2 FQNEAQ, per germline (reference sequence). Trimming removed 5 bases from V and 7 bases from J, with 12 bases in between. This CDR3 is CASSVDFQEQYF. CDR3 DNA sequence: TGTGCCAGCAGCGTGGACTTTCAGGAGCAGTACTTC.

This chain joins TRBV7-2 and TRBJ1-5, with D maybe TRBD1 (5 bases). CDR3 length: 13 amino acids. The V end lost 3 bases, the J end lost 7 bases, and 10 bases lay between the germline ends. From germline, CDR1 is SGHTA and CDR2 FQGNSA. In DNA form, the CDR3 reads TGTGCCAGCAGCTTCCGGGACGCACAGCCCCAGCATTTT. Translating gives CASSFRDAQPQHF.